Below are 8 T cell receptor beta chains sequenced from a single sample in a study of blood T cell repertoires in COVID-19. The method was immunoSEQ multiplex PCR; TCRdb's version includes in-frame clones alone and lacks a portion of them. The sample has about 320,000 clones, more than 85% seen once. Sample: PBMCs or T cells enriched from blood (not recorded which). The receptors originated from a woman in her 30s who had been exposed to COVID-19.

The CDR3 DNA sequence: TGTGCCAGCAGCCGGACACCGACCCAGCCCCAGCATTTT. Amino acid sequence: CASSRTPTQPQHF. The chain recombines TRBV14 with TRBJ1-5; perhaps TRBD1 as D (5 bases). The CDR3 is 13 amino acids. Germline V CDR1 and CDR2: SGHDN, FVKESK. The V end was cut by 4 bases, the J end by 7 bases, with 11 bases between.

The rearrangement joins TRBV7-2 to TRBJ2-7; D may be TRBD1 (5 bases). The CDR3 has 15 amino acids. CDR1 and CDR2 (germline): SGHTA, FQGNSA. The V gene lost 5 bases and the J gene lost 1 base, with 15 bases spanning the gap. The CDR3 coding sequence is TGTGCCAGCAGCCACCTCGACAGAGTATCCTACGAGCAGTACTTC. The encoded protein is CASSHLDRVSYEQYF.

This chain connects TRBV7-8 to TRBJ1-2; D gene uncertain. CDR1 SGHVS and CDR2 FQNEAQ come from the germline V gene. The CDR3 runs 13 residues. Deletions cut 4 bases from V and 4 bases from J, with 10 bases between. The CDR3, as DNA: TGTGCCAGCAGCTCACACGAGGGCTATGGCTACACCTTC. It translates to CASSSHEGYGYTF.

A single count supports this clone. This chain links TRBV7-7 with TRBJ2-5; TRBD1 aligns across 9 bases. This CDR3 spans 15 amino acids. The V gene end was trimmed by 5 bases and the J gene end by 5 bases; junction bases not matched to a gene: 9. Germline loops: CDR1 SSHAT, CDR2 FNYEAQ (reference sequence). The CDR3 loop is CASSIDRGRGETQYF. The CDR3 DNA sequence: TGTGCCAGCAGCATTGACAGGGGGAGAGGCGAGACCCAGTACTTC.

CDR3 coding DNA: TGTGCCAGCAGGAGACTAGCGAGAGATTACGAGCAGTACTTC. Residues: CASRRLARDYEQYF. This rearrangement joins TRBV2 to TRBJ2-7, with 8 bases aligning to TRBD2. The J segment lost 4 bases and the V segment lost 6 bases, leaving 8 bases of the junction unmatched. The CDR3 runs 14 residues. Germline loops: CDR1 SNHLY, CDR2 FYNNEI.

The chain joins TRBV19 to TRBJ1-2, with 10 bases fitting TRBD1. The CDR3 is 18 residues long. The ends lost 10 bases at V and 2 bases at J; junction bases unmatched: 19. Germline CDR1 reads LNHDA; CDR2 reads SQIVND (reference sequence). The DNA of the CDR3 is TGTGCCACCTCCTGGAGGTCTCCCTCGACAGGGGGCAACTATGGCTACACCTTC. Protein product: CATSWRSPSTGGNYGYTF.

The V gene is TRBV9, the J gene TRBJ2-3; 14 bases map to TRBD2. The CDR3 has 18 residues. V lost 0 bases to trimming and J lost 6 bases; unmatched junction nucleotides: 9. CDR1 is SGDLS, CDR2 YYNGEE, per germline. This chain's CDR3 is CASSVGPGLAGGWDTQYF. As DNA, the CDR3 is TGTGCCAGCAGCGTAGGGCCCGGACTAGCGGGGGGATGGGATACGCAGTATTTT.

The CDR3 spells CAVGQGVSISYGYTF. The CDR3 coding sequence is TGTGCCGTGGGACAGGGGGTCTCCATATCTTATGGCTACACCTTC. The gene calls are TRBV6-5 and TRBJ1-2, with TRBD1 identical over 11 bases. From germline, CDR1 is MNHEY and CDR2 SVGAGI. The CDR3 runs 15 residues. J gave up 5 bases and V 11 bases, and 13 bases lay outside the gene matches.